One and the same sample provided the 2 T cell receptor beta chains below, sequenced in a study of cytomegalovirus exposure and HLA in healthy donors. Both 60 Vbeta primers and 13 Jbeta primers went into the PCR. TCRdb's copy holds only in-frame clones and misses some; the assay was immunoSEQ multiplex PCR. This table has about 160,000 clones, around three quarters appearing once. Sequencing input: PBMCs. These receptors were obtained from a woman between 50 and 59 years old in good health and CMV-seropositive.

This chain joins TRBV9 and TRBJ1-1; no clear D. The CDR3 consists of 15 residues. Trimming cost V 0 bases and J 5 bases, with 14 bases left between them. In germline, CDR1 is SGDLS, CDR2 YYNGEE. CDR3 nucleotide sequence: TGTGCCAGCAGCGTAGAGGAGGGTTTGAGGACTGAAGCTTTCTTT. It codes for CASSVEEGLRTEAFF.

The gene calls are TRBV7-8 and TRBJ2-7, with TRBD1 matching over 8 bases. Losses at the gene ends were 4 bases for V and 4 bases for J; bases not matched to a gene: 12. The CDR3 has 16 residues. CDR1 and CDR2 (germline): SGHVS, FQNEAQ. Written as DNA, the CDR3 is TGTGCCAGCAGCTACTCGACAGGGGCGATTTTATACGAGCAGTACTTC. Translation: CASSYSTGAILYEQYF.